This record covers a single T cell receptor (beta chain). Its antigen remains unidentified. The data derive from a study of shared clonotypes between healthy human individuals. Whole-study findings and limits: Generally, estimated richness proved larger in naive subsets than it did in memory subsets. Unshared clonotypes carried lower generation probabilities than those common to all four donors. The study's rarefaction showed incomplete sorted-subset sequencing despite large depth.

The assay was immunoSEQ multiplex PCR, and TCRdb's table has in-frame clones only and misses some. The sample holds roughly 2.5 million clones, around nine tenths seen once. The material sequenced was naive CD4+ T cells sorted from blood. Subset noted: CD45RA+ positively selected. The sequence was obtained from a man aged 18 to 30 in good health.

CDR3 nucleotides: TGTGCCAGCAGCGATCGACAGGGCATGAACACTGAAGCTTTCTTT. Its protein is CASSDRQGMNTEAFF. The chain couples TRBV5-4 to TRBJ1-1, with 7 positions matching TRBD1. This CDR3 has 15 amino acids. Germline values: CDR1 SGHNT, CDR2 YYREEE (reference sequence). J lost 0 bases, V lost 4 bases, and 6 bases had no gene match.